These 22 T cell receptor beta chains share one sample of origin, sequenced in a study of CD8+ T cells in alopecia areata. Treatment: oral pan-JAK inhibitor, 5-10 mg twice daily. After isolation, RNA underwent reverse transcription to generate cDNA as the sequencing template. The method was immunoSEQ multiplex PCR; TCRdb's version includes in-frame clones alone and lacks a portion of them. This sample has 210,000 or so clones, with 66% found just once. Sequencing was performed on CD4+ T cells sorted from blood, taken around week 46, from a patient treated with tofacitinib. All receptors derive from a human donor with alopecia areata.

V gene TRBV28 combines with J gene TRBJ1-2; 7 bases are a match to TRBD1. The junction had 2 bases not matched to a gene; V was cut back by 3 bases and J by 7 bases. The CDR3 is 12 amino acids. Germline lookup yields CDR1 MDHEN and CDR2 SYDVKM. The CDR3 is CASSFDRVGYTF. The CDR3 DNA is TGTGCCAGCAGTTTCGACAGGGTTGGCTACACCTTC.

The sample holds a few counts of this clone. The chain uses TRBV5-1 and TRBJ2-3; 8 positions match TRBD1. Losses at the gene ends were 1 base for V and 2 bases for J; bases not matched to a gene: 6. CDR3 length equals 16 residues. Germline V gene lookup returns CDR1 SGHRS and CDR2 YFSETQ. Here the CDR3 reads CASSLQGAKTTDTQYF. CDR3 coding DNA: TGCGCCAGCAGCTTGCAGGGGGCAAAAACCACAGATACGCAGTATTTT.

The CDR3, as DNA: TGTGCCAGCAGCTCGTTAGACAGCCAAGAGACCCAGTACTTC. This gives the protein CASSSLDSQETQYF. This rearrangement joins TRBV7-7 to TRBJ2-5; a possible D gene is TRBD1 (5 bases). Germline assignment: CDR1 SSHAT and CDR2 FNYEAQ (reference sequence). The CDR3 consists of 14 residues. V was cut by 4 bases and J by 1 base, with 10 bases left in between.

The rearrangement links TRBV2 to TRBJ2-1; 7 nucleotides align to TRBD1. There are 14 residues in the CDR3. The germline CDR1 and CDR2 sequences are SNHLY and FYNNEI. V shed 6 bases and J 0 bases; nucleotides not matched to a gene: 2. The CDR3 region is CASRGQPSYNEQFF. CDR3 nucleotides: TGTGCCAGCAGGGGACAGCCCTCCTACAATGAGCAGTTCTTC.

V is TRBV30 and J is TRBJ1-2; D is possibly TRBD1 (6 bases). Germline V gene sequence: CDR1 GTSNPN, CDR2 SVGIG (reference sequence). V shed 5 bases and J shed 4 bases, with 20 bases lying between them. CDR3 length: 15 amino acids. The CDR3, as DNA: TGTGCCTGGCTATCCAGGGGCCTCAATTCCTATGGCTACACCTTC. This encodes CAWLSRGLNSYGYTF.

A few counts support this clone. The gene calls are TRBV29-1 and TRBJ2-3; D may be TRBD1 or TRBD2 (6 bases each). Germline CDR1 reads SQVTM; CDR2 reads ANQGSEA. V lost 7 bases to trimming and J lost 3 bases, with 11 bases between them. The CDR3 spans 12 residues. This CDR3 reads CSGGASTDTQYF. DNA of the CDR3: TGCAGCGGGGGGGCTAGTACAGATACGCAGTATTTT.

J is TRBJ1-1 and V is TRBV29-1; D gene ambiguous. Trimming cost V 6 bases and J 1 base, with 9 bases left between them. Germline V gene sequence: CDR1 SQVTM, CDR2 ANQGSEA. The CDR3 runs 12 residues. CDR3 nucleotide sequence: TGCAGCGTGGCGGCAGGGAACACTGAAGCTTTCTTT. It encodes CSVAAGNTEAFF.

The CDR3 loop is CAANRGRSTEAFF. In DNA, the CDR3 is TGTGCCGCAAACAGGGGGCGAAGCACTGAAGCTTTCTTT. This chain joins TRBV30 and TRBJ1-1; TRBD1 matches 9 bases. The CDR3 contains 13 residues. Germline V CDR1 and CDR2: GTSNPN, SVGIG (reference sequence). The ends lost 8 bases at V and 4 bases at J; junction bases unmatched: 8.

The chain employs TRBV7-2 and TRBJ2-7; D unclear. The germline CDR1 and CDR2 sequences are SGHTA and FQGNSA. CDR3 length equals 12 residues. V was cut by 5 bases and J by 2 bases, with 7 bases left in between. The CDR3, as DNA: TGTGCCAGCAGCCTCCGCCCCTACGAGCAGTACTTC. Protein sequence: CASSLRPYEQYF.

This chain joins TRBV2 and TRBJ1-1, with D maybe TRBD1 (6 bases). CDR3 size: 14 residues. Trimming removed 6 bases at V and 1 base at J, with 12 bases between. Germline V gives CDR1 SNHLY, CDR2 FYNNEI. CDR3 DNA sequence: TGTGCCAGCAGCCCCGGGGGCAGGAACACTGAAGCTTTCTTT. Its protein product is CASSPGGRNTEAFF. The variable domain in full, with the rest retrieved from reference TRBV2 and TRBJ1-1, is EPEVTQTPSHQVTQMGQEVILRCVPISNHLYFYWYRQILGQKVEFLVSFYNNEISEKSEIFDDQFSVERPDGSNFTLKIRSTKLEDSAMYFCASSPGGRNTEAFFGQGTRLTVV.

The chain links TRBV10-3 to TRBJ2-3, with D hard to call. The CDR3 is 15 amino acids. The germline V gene has CDR1 ENHRY and CDR2 SYGVKD. V was clipped by 4 bases and J by 2 bases, with 13 bases between them. Written as DNA, the CDR3 is TGTGCCATCAGTGTAGATGTTCAAACCACAGATACGCAGTATTTT. Encoded protein: CAISVDVQTTDTQYF.

The chain carries TRBV23-1 and TRBJ2-7; D is undetermined. TRBV23-1 is an ORF; its function is uncertain. V was cut by 7 bases and J by 8 bases, with 12 bases left in between. The CDR3 covers 11 residues. For the CDR3, the DNA is TGCGCCAGCATCGATTTACGAAAGCAGTACTTC. It encodes CASIDLRKQYF.

The count of this clone is one. The chain links TRBV2 to TRBJ1-5, with no clear D. This CDR3 has 14 residues. V was trimmed by 4 bases and J by 5 bases, leaving 12 bases between them. The germline CDR1 and CDR2 sequences are SNHLY and FYNNEI. The CDR3 loop reads CASSGEGGHQPQHF. The CDR3 nucleotides are TGTGCCAGCAGTGGGGAGGGTGGGCATCAGCCCCAGCATTTT.

The chain combines TRBV10-2 with TRBJ2-3; D uncertain. The CDR3 runs 13 residues. CDR1 WSHSY and CDR2 SAAADI come from the germline V gene. Trimming pared 6 bases from V and 3 bases from J, leaving 10 bases between. In DNA form, the CDR3 reads TGCGCCAGCAGACCTGGGTTAACAGATACGCAGTATTTT. Translating it yields CASRPGLTDTQYF.

The count of this clone is one. The gene calls are TRBV7-6 and TRBJ2-1, with 7 bases fitting TRBD2. The CDR3 is 16 amino acids. Germline-derived CDR1 and CDR2 are SGHVS and FNYEAQ. J gave up 4 bases and V 1 base, and 7 bases lay outside the gene matches. The CDR3 loop is CASSLVGLAVYNEQFF. Here the CDR3 DNA reads TGTGCCAGCAGCTTAGTAGGGCTAGCGGTATACAATGAGCAGTTCTTC.

The gene calls are TRBV25-1 and TRBJ2-7; D might be TRBD1 or TRBD2, each matching 5 bases. Germline CDR1 reads MGHDK; CDR2 reads SYGVNS. Trimming stripped 5 bases from V and 8 bases from J, with 25 bases between. The CDR3 extends over 16 amino acids. CDR3 protein: CASSTTSGPKGEKQYF. The CDR3 DNA reads as TGTGCCAGCAGTACAACCTCGGGACCCAAAGGGGAAAAGCAGTACTTC.

This clone was seen only a few times. The chain has TRBV18 and TRBJ2-2, with no clear D. The CDR3 has 15 residues. The V gene's germline CDR1 is KGHSH and CDR2 LQKENI. The germline V and J ends were trimmed by 0 bases and 1 base, with 6 bases remaining between them. Written as DNA, the CDR3 is TGTGCCAGCTCACCACCGCCAGGGAACACCGGGGAGCTGTTTTTT. Amino acids: CASSPPPGNTGELFF.

The chain couples TRBV7-2 to TRBJ2-1; 7 bases line up with TRBD2. Germline V gene sequence: CDR1 SGHTA, CDR2 FQGNSA. V trimming: 3 bases; J trimming: 7 bases; junction bases outside the gene matches: 12. The CDR3 is 16 residues long. The CDR3 DNA reads as TGTGCCAGCAGCTTCGGGCCGGCGGGGGAGGGAAATGAGCAGTTCTTC. Its translation is CASSFGPAGEGNEQFF.

In its sample, this clone was seen once. CDR3 in DNA: TGTGCCAGCAGCCAAAGCGCCCGGGCGGGCGGCTACACCTTC. This translates into CASSQSARAGGYTF. This chain uses TRBV7-2 with TRBJ1-2; D is uncertain. This CDR3 is built from 14 residues. Germline V gives CDR1 SGHTA, CDR2 FQGNSA. Trimming took 5 bases from V and 8 from J, leaving 18 bases between them.

Only a few counts were recorded for this clone. The chain employs TRBV7-9 and TRBJ1-2, with no clear D. This CDR3 spans 16 amino acids. Trimming left V 3 bases short and J 2 bases short, with 16 bases between. Germline lookup yields CDR1 SEHNR and CDR2 FQNEAQ (reference sequence). The CDR3 here is CASSFDQLKSNYGYTF. In DNA form, the CDR3 reads TGTGCCAGCAGCTTCGACCAGCTAAAGTCAAACTATGGCTACACCTTC.

This chain uses TRBV2 with TRBJ2-5, with D possibly TRBD2 on 6 matching bases. Germline V gives CDR1 SNHLY, CDR2 FYNNEI. Trimming took 7 bases from V and 0 from J, leaving 9 bases between them. This CDR3 has 13 amino acids. CDR3 bases: TGTGCCAGCACCCGGGACTACCAAGAGACCCAGTACTTC. This encodes CASTRDYQETQYF.

The chain links TRBV14 to TRBJ2-1; 13 bases fit TRBD2. Germline assignment: CDR1 SGHDN and CDR2 FVKESK. This CDR3 contains 18 residues. Losses at the gene ends were 2 bases for V and 8 bases for J; bases not matched to a gene: 12. The CDR3 nucleotides are TGTGCCAGCAGCCAATATATATTGACTAGCGGGGGGAAATATGAGCAGTTCTTC. It specifies CASSQYILTSGGKYEQFF.